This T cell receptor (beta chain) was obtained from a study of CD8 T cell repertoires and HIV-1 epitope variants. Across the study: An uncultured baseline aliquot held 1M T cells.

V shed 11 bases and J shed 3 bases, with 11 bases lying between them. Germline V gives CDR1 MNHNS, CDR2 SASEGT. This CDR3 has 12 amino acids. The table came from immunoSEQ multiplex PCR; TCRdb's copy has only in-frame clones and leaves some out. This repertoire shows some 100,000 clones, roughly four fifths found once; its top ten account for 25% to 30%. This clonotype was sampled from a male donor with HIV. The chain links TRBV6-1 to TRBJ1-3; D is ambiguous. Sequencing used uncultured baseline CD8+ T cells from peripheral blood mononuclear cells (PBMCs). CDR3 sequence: CASEADGNTIYF. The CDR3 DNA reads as TGTGCCTCGGAAGCCGATGGAAACACCATATATTTT.